These 20 T cell receptor beta chains were all obtained from the same sample, sequenced in a study of shared clonotypes between healthy human individuals. In the naive CD8 group, cells lacked CD45RO and were positively selected for CCR7, so terminally differentiated effector memory CD45RA+ cells were left out. Some clones are missing from TCRdb's copy, which holds only in-frame ones; the method was immunoSEQ multiplex PCR. The sample records over 2,000,000 clones, just under 95% being singletons. Sequenced input: naive CD8+ T cells from PBMCs. All receptors come from a man aged 18 to 30 in good health. Some clones in this sample may be carry-over from other donors' samples.

As for this clone: This CDR3 is also generated by other DNA sequences in the sample. This chain links TRBV27 with TRBJ1-1, with 10 bases identical to TRBD1. V shed 4 bases and J 3 bases; nucleotides not matched to a gene: 2. CDR3 length: 14 residues. Germline assignment: CDR1 MNHEY and CDR2 SMNVEV (reference sequence). CDR3 sequence: CASSWDRGYTEAFF. The CDR3 bases are TGTGCCAGCAGTTGGGACAGGGGATACACTGAAGCTTTCTTT.

This clone appeared once. Distinct nucleotide sequences in the sample also encode this CDR3. The chain carries TRBV6-4 and TRBJ2-1; 8 bases match TRBD2. The germline CDR1 and CDR2 sequences are MRHNA and SNTAGT. The CDR3 totals 15 residues. Unmatched junction bases numbered 0, after V lost 2 bases and J lost 0 bases. CDR3: CASSDSGSSYNEQFF. The CDR3 bases are TGTGCCAGCAGTGACAGCGGGAGCTCCTACAATGAGCAGTTCTTC.

The chain couples TRBV28 to TRBJ2-5; 9 nucleotides line up with TRBD2. The junction had 6 bases not matched to a gene; V was cut back by 5 bases and J by 5 bases. The CDR3 contains 14 residues. Germline V lookup: CDR1 MDHEN, CDR2 SYDVKM. The CDR3 DNA is TGTGCCAGCAGTCCACTAGCGGGTGGCGAGACCCAGTACTTC. It encodes CASSPLAGGETQYF.

This clone was counted once. The same CDR3 also results from other DNA sequences found in this sample. This chain joins TRBV4-1 and TRBJ1-3; possibly TRBD1 for D (6 bases). V dropped 0 bases and J dropped 2 bases, with 8 bases sitting between them. The CDR3 spans 15 residues. Germline CDR1 reads MGHRA; CDR2 reads YSYEKL. The CDR3: CASSQDRGPGNTIYF. CDR3 DNA sequence: TGCGCCAGCAGCCAAGACAGGGGCCCTGGAAACACCATATATTTT.

As for this clone: The identical CDR3 is also encoded by other nucleotide sequences in the sample. The chain is built from TRBV28 and TRBJ2-7; D is ambiguous. The CDR3 has 13 residues. Trimming stripped 3 bases from V and 6 bases from J, with 12 bases between. Germline-derived CDR1 and CDR2 are MDHEN and SYDVKM. The CDR3 region is CASSFLGGGEQYF. As DNA, the CDR3 is TGTGCCAGCAGTTTTTTGGGTGGCGGCGAGCAGTACTTC.

This chain connects TRBV27 to TRBJ2-3; no clear D gene. The germline V gene encodes CDR1 MNHEY and CDR2 SMNVEV (reference sequence). The CDR3 sequence is 13 residues long. V shed 7 bases and J shed 3 bases, with 11 bases lying between them. This chain's CDR3 is CASNPMGTDTQYF. The DNA for the CDR3 is TGTGCCAGCAATCCCATGGGTACAGATACGCAGTATTTT.

This clone was detected once. The chain combines TRBV27 with TRBJ2-5; possible D gene TRBD2, 5 bases. Per the germline V gene, CDR1 is MNHEY and CDR2 is SMNVEV (reference sequence). The CDR3 has 14 amino acids. V lost 3 bases, J lost 5 bases, and 13 bases lay in between. For the CDR3, the DNA is TGTGCCAGCAGTTTTTACCAGCGAGGGGAGACCCAGTACTTC. Translation: CASSFYQRGETQYF.

The V and J genes are TRBV6-5 and TRBJ1-3; D uncertain. The CDR3 contains 15 residues. Trimming removed 0 bases at V and 0 bases at J, with 6 bases between. The V gene's germline CDR1 is MNHEY and CDR2 SVGAGI. The CDR3 DNA reads TGTGCCAGCAGTTACTCCCGGGACTCTGGAAACACCATATATTTT. It encodes CASSYSRDSGNTIYF.

This rearrangement joins TRBV10-3 to TRBJ2-1, with 12 bases that match TRBD2. CDR1 and CDR2 (germline): ENHRY, SYGVKD. Unmatched junction bases numbered 17, after V lost 2 bases and J lost 6 bases. The CDR3 covers 20 residues. The DNA of the CDR3 is TGTGCCATCAGTGAGGCAGGGGGCACTAGCGGGAGGTGGTCGTTCAATGAGCAGTTCTTC. Its protein is CAISEAGGTSGRWSFNEQFF.

V gene TRBV30 combines with J gene TRBJ2-7; TRBD1 is a possible D gene (6 bases). Germline assignment: CDR1 GTSNPN and CDR2 SVGIG (reference sequence). Trimming pared 1 base from V and 5 bases from J, leaving 9 bases between. This CDR3 has 12 residues. The CDR3 DNA follows: TGTGCCTGGAGTGGAGACAGGAACGAGCAGTACTTC. Protein: CAWSGDRNEQYF. The full variable domain, rest sourced from reference TRBV30 and TRBJ2-7, is SQTIHQWPATLVQPVGSPLSLECTVEGTSNPNLYWYRQAAGRGLQLLFYSVGIGQISSEVPQNLSASRPQDRQFILSSKKLLLSDSGFYLCAWSGDRNEQYFGPGTRLTVT.

The chain combines TRBV6-6 with TRBJ2-1, with a possible D match to TRBD2 (5 bases). This CDR3 contains 14 residues. Trimming took 2 bases from V and 8 from J, leaving 13 bases between them. Germline loops: CDR1 MNHNY, CDR2 SVGAGI (reference sequence). The CDR3 spells CASSYMYDSDEQFF. The CDR3 DNA is TGTGCCAGCAGTTACATGTATGATAGCGATGAGCAGTTCTTC.

V and J are TRBV28 and TRBJ2-1; TRBD1 agrees at 7 bases. After removal of 5 bases from V and 2 bases from J, the junction contained 9 bases not matched to a gene. Germline V lookup: CDR1 MDHEN, CDR2 SYDVKM. This CDR3 region has 16 residues. The CDR3 here is CASSRGRRGPYNEQFF. The DNA of the CDR3 is TGTGCCAGCAGTCGAGGGAGAAGGGGGCCCTACAATGAGCAGTTCTTC.

The rearrangement joins TRBV12-5 to TRBJ1-4, with a weak D call TRBD1 (6 bases). This CDR3 has 20 amino acids. Germline-derived CDR1 and CDR2 are LGHNT and FRNRAP. Trimming removed 4 bases at V and 5 bases at J, with 29 bases between. The DNA of the CDR3 is TGTGCTAGTGGTTCCAAGACAGGAGCAGAGGCCAAGGATAGAAATGAAAAACTGTTTTTT. Translating it yields CASGSKTGAEAKDRNEKLFF.

The chain is built from TRBV7-8 and TRBJ2-5; TRBD2 is a possible D gene (5 bases). Trimming pared 3 bases from V and 3 bases from J, leaving 20 bases between. This CDR3 has 17 residues. Germline assignment: CDR1 SGHVS and CDR2 FQNEAQ. The CDR3 protein is CASSFSLASLLKETQYF. CDR3 nucleotides: TGTGCCAGCAGCTTTTCCCTAGCTTCACTATTGAAAGAGACCCAGTACTTC.

The chain carries TRBV15 and TRBJ2-5; D tentatively fits TRBD1 or TRBD2 (6 bases each). Looked up from germline, CDR1 is LNHNV and CDR2 is YYDKDF (reference sequence). CDR3 length equals 14 residues. V was clipped by 5 bases and J by 4 bases, with 14 bases between them. In nucleotides, the CDR3 is TGTGCCACCAGCGGAAGGGGGAGGATAGAGACCCAGTACTTC. It is translated as CATSGRGRIETQYF.

Concerning this clone: The sample has other DNA sequences that encode this CDR3 too. The chain has TRBV27 and TRBJ2-7; no reliable D call. V was pared by 3 bases and J by 1 base, with 7 bases between. The V gene's germline CDR1 is MNHEY and CDR2 SMNVEV (reference sequence). The CDR3 has 13 amino acids. CDR3 amino acids: CASSLAPSYEQYF. The CDR3 coding sequence is TGTGCCAGCAGTTTGGCCCCGTCCTACGAGCAGTACTTC.

The chain joins TRBV5-5 to TRBJ2-3; D is perhaps TRBD2 (6 bases). V dropped 4 bases and J dropped 4 bases, with 16 bases sitting between them. The CDR3 contains 15 residues. CDR1 is SGHKS and CDR2 is YYEKEE in the germline V gene (reference sequence). CDR3 in amino acids: CASSMHRGMADTQYF. The CDR3, as DNA: TGTGCCAGCAGCATGCATCGGGGGATGGCAGATACGCAGTATTTT.

The rearrangement uses TRBV2 and TRBJ2-7; no definite D call. Deletions cut 4 bases from V and 3 bases from J, with 13 bases between. Germline CDR1 reads SNHLY; CDR2 reads FYNNEI. This CDR3 is 14 amino acids long. The CDR3 DNA follows: TGTGCCAGCAGTGGTGGCGGCTTCGGCTACGAGCAGTACTTC. Translating gives CASSGGGFGYEQYF.

V is TRBV27 and J is TRBJ2-7; 15 bases are a match to TRBD2. V shed 5 bases, J shed 2 bases, and the junction held 10 bases outside the gene matches. CDR1 MNHEY and CDR2 SMNVEV come from the germline V gene (reference sequence). The length of the CDR3 is 18 residues. The CDR3 DNA reads as TGTGCCAGCAGTGATCTCGGACTAGCGGGAGGGTCTACCTACGAGCAGTACTTC. Protein product: CASSDLGLAGGSTYEQYF.

This clone has just one count. V and J are TRBV4-1 and TRBJ1-1; a possible D gene is TRBD1 (5 bases). The CDR3 runs 15 residues. Germline assignment: CDR1 MGHRA and CDR2 YSYEKL. Trimming removed 4 bases from V and 0 bases from J, with 12 bases in between. As DNA, the CDR3 is TGCGCCAGCAGCCCGGGGGGGTCCATGAACACTGAAGCTTTCTTT. Protein product: CASSPGGSMNTEAFF.